This T cell receptor beta chain was sequenced for a study of shared clonotypes between healthy human individuals. Memory CD4+ cells were the fraction left after CD45RA+ naive selection. General observations from the study: The sole specimen, blood, was sampled, and tissue repertoires likely differ.

Germline V gene lookup returns CDR1 MNHNY and CDR2 SVGAGI (reference sequence). The CDR3 loop spans 14 amino acids. Trimming left V 6 bases short and J 6 bases short, with 17 bases between. Assay used: immunoSEQ multiplex PCR; TCRdb lists only in-frame clones, some missing. Among about 2,500,000 clones, just over 90% were seen once, and the ten largest hold roughly 0.15%. For this clone: The antigen is undetermined.

This chain uses TRBV6-6 with TRBJ2-5; possibly TRBD1 for D (5 bases). Sequenced input: naive CD4+ T cells sorted from blood. Subset here: CD45RA+ positively selected. The sequence derives from a young man in good health. CDR3 bases: TGTGCCAGCAGATCACATGAGGACACCAAGACCCAGTACTTC. Residues: CASRSHEDTKTQYF.